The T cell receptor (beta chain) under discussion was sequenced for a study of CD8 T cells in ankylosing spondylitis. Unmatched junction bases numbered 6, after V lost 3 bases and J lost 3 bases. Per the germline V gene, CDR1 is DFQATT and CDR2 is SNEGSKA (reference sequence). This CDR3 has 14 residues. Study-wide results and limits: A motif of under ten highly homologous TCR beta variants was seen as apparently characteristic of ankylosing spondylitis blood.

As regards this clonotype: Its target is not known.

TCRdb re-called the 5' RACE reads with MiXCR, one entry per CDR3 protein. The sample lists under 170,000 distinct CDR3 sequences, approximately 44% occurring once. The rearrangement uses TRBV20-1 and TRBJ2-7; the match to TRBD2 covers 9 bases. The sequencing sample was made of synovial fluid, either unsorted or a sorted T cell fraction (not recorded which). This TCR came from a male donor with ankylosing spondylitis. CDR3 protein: CSASRGTSSYEQYF. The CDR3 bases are TGCAGTGCTAGTCGAGGGACTAGCAGCTACGAGCAGTACTTC.